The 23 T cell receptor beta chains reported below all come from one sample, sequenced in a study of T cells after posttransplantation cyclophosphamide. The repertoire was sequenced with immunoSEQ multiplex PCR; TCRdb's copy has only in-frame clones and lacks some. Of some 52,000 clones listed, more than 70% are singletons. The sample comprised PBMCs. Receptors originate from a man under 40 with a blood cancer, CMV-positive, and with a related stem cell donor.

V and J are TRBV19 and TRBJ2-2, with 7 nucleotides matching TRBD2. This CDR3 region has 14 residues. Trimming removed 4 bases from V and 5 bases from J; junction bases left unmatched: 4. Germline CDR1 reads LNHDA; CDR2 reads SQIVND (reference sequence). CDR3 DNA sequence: TGTGCCAGTAGTAGCGGGAGCGGGACCGGGGAGCTGTTTTTT. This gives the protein CASSSGSGTGELFF.

The CDR3 DNA follows: TGTGCCATCAGTGAACCGGGACAGGGTAACACCGGGGAGCTGTTTTTT. It is translated as CAISEPGQGNTGELFF. The chain employs TRBV10-3 and TRBJ2-2, with 9 bases lining up with TRBD1. The V gene's germline CDR1 is ENHRY and CDR2 SYGVKD. This CDR3 is built from 16 residues. Losses at the gene ends were 3 bases for V and 2 bases for J; bases not matched to a gene: 4.

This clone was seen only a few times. The CDR3 DNA is TGTGCCAGCAGTGAACCCCCCCACGGGATGAACACTGAAGCTTTCTTT. Translating it yields CASSEPPHGMNTEAFF. The rearrangement links TRBV2 to TRBJ1-1; D is undetermined. The CDR3 length is 16 residues. Per germline, CDR1 SNHLY and CDR2 FYNNEI. Trimming removed 2 bases from V and 0 bases from J, with 13 bases in between.

The CDR3: CASSTTGRTDTQYF. The CDR3, as DNA: TGTGCCAGCAGCACCACAGGGCGGACAGATACGCAGTATTTT. This chain uses TRBV7-2 with TRBJ2-3, with D possibly being TRBD1 (6 bases). Germline-derived CDR1 and CDR2 are SGHTA and FQGNSA. V was cut by 5 bases and J by 3 bases, with 12 bases left in between. CDR3 length: 14 residues.

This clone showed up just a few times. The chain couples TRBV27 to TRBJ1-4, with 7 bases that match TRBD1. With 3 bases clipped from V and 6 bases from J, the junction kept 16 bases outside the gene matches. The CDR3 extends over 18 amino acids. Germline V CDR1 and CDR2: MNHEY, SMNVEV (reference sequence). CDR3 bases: TGTGCCAGCAGTTTTCCGACAGGGTACGGGACCCGAGATGAAAAACTGTTTTTT. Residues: CASSFPTGYGTRDEKLFF.

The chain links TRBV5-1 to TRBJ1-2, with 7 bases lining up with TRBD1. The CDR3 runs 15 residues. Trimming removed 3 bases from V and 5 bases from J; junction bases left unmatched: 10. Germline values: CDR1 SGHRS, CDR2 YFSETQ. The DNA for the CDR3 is TGCGCCAGCAGCTCAACCGGGACAGAAGTATATGGCTACACCTTC. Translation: CASSSTGTEVYGYTF.

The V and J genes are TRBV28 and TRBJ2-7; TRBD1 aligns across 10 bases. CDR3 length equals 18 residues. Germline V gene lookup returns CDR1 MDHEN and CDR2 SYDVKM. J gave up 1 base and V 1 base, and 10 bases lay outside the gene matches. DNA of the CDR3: TGTGCCAGCAGTTTATCCGGGTGGGGGACAGGGGTTTCCTACGAGCAGTACTTC. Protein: CASSLSGWGTGVSYEQYF.

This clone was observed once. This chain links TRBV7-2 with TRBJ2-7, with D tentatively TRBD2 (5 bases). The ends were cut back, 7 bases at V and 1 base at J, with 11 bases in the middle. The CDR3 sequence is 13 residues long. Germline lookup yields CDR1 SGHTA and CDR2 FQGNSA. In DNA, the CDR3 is TGTGCCAGCACACCGGGGTATTCCTACGAGCAGTACTTC. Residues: CASTPGYSYEQYF.

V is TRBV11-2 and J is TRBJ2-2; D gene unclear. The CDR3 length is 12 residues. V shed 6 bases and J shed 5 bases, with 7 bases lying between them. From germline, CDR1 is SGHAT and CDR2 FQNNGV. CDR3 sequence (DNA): TGTGCCAGCAGTCTGAGTACCGGGGAGCTGTTTTTT. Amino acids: CASSLSTGELFF.

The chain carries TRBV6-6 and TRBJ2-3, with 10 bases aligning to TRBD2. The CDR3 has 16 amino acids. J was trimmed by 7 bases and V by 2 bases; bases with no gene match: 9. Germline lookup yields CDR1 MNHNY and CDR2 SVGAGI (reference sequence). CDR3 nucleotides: TGTGCCAGCAGTTACGGTTCTAGCGGGAGTAGAAATACGCAGTATTTT. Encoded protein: CASSYGSSGSRNTQYF.

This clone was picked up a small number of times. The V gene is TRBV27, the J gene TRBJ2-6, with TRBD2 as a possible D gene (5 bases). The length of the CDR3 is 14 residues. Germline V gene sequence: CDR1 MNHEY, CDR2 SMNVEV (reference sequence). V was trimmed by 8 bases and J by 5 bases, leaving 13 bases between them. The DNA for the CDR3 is TGTGCCAGCTCCAGCGGACTGCGGGCCAACGTCCTGACTTTC. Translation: CASSSGLRANVLTF.

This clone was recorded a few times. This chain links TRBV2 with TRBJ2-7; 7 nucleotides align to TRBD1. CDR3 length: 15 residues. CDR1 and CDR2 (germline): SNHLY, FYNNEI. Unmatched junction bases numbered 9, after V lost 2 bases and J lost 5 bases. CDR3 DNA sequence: TGTGCCAGCAGTGAAAGAGGGACAGTTCCTCACGAGCAGTACTTC. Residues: CASSERGTVPHEQYF.

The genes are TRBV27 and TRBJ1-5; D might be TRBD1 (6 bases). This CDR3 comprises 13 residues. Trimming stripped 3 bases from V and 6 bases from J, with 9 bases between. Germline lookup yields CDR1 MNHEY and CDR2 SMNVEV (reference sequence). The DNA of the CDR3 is TGTGCCAGCAGTTTCCAGGGGTTTCAGCCCCAGCATTTT. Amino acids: CASSFQGFQPQHF.

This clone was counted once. The CDR3, as DNA: TGTGCCATCAGACCGGGACAGGGTGGATCGGCGCAGTACTTC. Its translation: CAIRPGQGGSAQYF. The V gene is TRBV10-3, the J gene TRBJ2-7; 9 nucleotides line up with TRBD1. J was trimmed by 9 bases and V by 6 bases; bases with no gene match: 12. The germline gives CDR1 ENHRY, CDR2 SYGVKD. The CDR3 contains 14 residues.

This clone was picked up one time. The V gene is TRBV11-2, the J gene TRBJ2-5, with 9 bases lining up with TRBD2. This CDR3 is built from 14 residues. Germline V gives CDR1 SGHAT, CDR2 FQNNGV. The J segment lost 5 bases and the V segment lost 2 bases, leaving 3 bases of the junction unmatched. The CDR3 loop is CASSLLTSGETQYF. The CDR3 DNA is TGTGCCAGCAGCTTATTAACTAGCGGGGAGACCCAGTACTTC.

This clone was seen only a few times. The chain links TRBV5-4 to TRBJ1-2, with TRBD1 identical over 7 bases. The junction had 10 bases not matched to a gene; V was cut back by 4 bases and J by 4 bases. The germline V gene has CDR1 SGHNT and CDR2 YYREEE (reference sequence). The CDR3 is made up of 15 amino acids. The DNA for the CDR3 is TGTGCCAGCAGCAGACGGACAGGCCAGATCTATGGCTACACCTTC. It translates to CASSRRTGQIYGYTF.

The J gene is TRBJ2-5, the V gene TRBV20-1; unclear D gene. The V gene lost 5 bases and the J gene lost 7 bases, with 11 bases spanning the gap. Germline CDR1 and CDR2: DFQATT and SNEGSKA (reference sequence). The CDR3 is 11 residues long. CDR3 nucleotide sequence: TGCAGTGCTGGGCCTTCCGGGACCCAGTACTTC. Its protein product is CSAGPSGTQYF.

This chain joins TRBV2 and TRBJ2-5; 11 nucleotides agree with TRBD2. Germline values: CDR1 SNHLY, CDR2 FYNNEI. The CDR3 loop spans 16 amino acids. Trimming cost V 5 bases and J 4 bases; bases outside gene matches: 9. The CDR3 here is CASSHGSGRARETQYF. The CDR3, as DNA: TGTGCCAGCAGTCACGGTAGCGGGAGGGCCCGAGAGACCCAGTACTTC.

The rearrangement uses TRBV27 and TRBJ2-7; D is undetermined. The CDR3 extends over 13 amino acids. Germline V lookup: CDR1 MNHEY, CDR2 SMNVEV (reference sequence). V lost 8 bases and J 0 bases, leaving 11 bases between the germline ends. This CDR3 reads CASGPASSYEQYF. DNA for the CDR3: TGTGCCAGCGGCCCCGCCAGCTCCTACGAGCAGTACTTC.

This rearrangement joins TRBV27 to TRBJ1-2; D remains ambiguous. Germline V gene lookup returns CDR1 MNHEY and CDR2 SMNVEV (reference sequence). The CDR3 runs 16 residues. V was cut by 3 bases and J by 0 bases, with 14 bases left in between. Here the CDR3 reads CASSLVGVSSNYGYTF. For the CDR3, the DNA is TGTGCCAGCAGTTTGGTCGGGGTGTCCTCTAACTATGGCTACACCTTC.

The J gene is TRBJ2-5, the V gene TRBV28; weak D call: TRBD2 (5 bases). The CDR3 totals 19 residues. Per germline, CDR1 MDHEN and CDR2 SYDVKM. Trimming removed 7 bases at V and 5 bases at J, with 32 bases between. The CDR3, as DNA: TGTGCCAGCAAATCTTTTAAGGGCATAGGGCAGGAACCGGGGGAGACCCAGTACTTC. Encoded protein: CASKSFKGIGQEPGETQYF.

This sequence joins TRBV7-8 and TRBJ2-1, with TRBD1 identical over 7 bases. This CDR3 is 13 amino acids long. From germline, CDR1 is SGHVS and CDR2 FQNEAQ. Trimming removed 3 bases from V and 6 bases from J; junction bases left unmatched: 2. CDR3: CASSLPGGNEQFF. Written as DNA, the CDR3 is TGTGCCAGCAGCTTGCCAGGGGGCAATGAGCAGTTCTTC.

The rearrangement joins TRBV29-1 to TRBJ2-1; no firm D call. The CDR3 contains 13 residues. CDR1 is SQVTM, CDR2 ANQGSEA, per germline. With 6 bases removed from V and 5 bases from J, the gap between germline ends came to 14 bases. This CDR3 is CSVGKRLDNEQFF. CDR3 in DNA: TGCAGCGTCGGAAAGCGACTGGACAATGAGCAGTTCTTC.